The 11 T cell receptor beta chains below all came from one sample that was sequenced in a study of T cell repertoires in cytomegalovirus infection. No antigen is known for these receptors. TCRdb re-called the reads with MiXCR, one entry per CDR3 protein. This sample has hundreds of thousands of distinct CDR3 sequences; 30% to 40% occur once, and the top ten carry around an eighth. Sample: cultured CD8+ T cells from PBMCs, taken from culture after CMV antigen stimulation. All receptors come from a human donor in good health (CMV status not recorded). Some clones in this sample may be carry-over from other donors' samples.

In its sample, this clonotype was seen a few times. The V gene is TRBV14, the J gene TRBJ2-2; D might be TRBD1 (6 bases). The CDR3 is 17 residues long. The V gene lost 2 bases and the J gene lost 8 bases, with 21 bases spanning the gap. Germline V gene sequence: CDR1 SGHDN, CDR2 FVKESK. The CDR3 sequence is CASSQWPQGRARGELFF. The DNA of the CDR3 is TGTGCCAGCAGCCAATGGCCGCAGGGGAGAGCCAGAGGGGAGCTGTTTTTT.

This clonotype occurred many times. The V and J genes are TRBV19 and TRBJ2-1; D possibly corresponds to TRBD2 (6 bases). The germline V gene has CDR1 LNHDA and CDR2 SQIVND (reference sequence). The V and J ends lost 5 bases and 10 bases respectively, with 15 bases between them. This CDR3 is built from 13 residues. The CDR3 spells CASSLGTAPEQFF. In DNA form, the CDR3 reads TGTGCCAGTAGTCTCGGGACTGCCCCGGAGCAGTTCTTC.

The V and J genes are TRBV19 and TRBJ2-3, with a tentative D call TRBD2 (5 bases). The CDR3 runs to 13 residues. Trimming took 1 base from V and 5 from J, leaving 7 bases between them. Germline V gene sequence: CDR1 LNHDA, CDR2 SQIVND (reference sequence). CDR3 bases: TGTGCCAGTAGTATAGTCGAGGGAGATACGCAGTATTTT. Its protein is CASSIVEGDTQYF.

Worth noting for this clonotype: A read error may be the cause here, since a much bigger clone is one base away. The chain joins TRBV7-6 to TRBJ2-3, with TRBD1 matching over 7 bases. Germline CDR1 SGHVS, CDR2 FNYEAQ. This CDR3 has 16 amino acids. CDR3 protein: CASSPRQGYLSDTRYF. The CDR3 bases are TGTGCCAGCAGTCCACGACAGGGTTATTTGTCAGATACGCGGTATTTT.

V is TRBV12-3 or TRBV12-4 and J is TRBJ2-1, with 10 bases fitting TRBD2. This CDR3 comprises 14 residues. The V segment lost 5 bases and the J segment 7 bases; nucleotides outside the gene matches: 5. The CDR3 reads CASSTGTSANEQFF. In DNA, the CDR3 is TGTGCCAGCAGTACCGGGACTAGCGCGAATGAGCAGTTCTTC.

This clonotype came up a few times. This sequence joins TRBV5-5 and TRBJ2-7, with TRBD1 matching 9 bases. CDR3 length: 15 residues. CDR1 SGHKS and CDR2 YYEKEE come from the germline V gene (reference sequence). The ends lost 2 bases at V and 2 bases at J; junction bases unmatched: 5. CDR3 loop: CASSFEGQGTYEQYF. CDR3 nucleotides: TGTGCCAGCAGCTTTGAGGGACAGGGCACCTACGAGCAGTACTTC.

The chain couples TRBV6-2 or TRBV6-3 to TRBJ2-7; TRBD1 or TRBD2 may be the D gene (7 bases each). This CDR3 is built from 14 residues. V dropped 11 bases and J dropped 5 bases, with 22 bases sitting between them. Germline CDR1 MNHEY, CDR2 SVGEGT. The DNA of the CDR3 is TGTGCCGCAAGCAGGGGGAGCGGGGTAGACGAGCAGTACTTC. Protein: CAASRGSGVDEQYF.

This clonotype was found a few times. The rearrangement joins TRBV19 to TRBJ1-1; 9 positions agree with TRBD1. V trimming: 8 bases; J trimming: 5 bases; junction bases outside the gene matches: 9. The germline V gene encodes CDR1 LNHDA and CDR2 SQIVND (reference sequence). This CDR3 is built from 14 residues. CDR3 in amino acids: CASSPGTGYTEAFF. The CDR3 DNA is TGTGCCAGTTCCCCCGGGACAGGGTATACTGAAGCTTTCTTT.

CDR3 residues: CSAEGEAYEQYF. CDR3 bases: TGCAGCGCGGAGGGCGAAGCCTACGAGCAGTACTTC. V and J are TRBV29-1 and TRBJ2-7; tentative D call: TRBD2 (6 bases). V gave up 7 bases and J gave up 2 bases, with 12 bases separating them. The CDR3 is made up of 12 amino acids. Germline V lookup: CDR1 SQVTM, CDR2 ANQGSEA.

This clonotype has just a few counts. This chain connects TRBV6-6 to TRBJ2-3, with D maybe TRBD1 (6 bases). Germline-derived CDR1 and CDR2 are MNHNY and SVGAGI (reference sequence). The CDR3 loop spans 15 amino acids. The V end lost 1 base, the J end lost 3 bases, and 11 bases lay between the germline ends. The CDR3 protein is CASSYYRASTDTQYF. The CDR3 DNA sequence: TGTGCCAGCAGTTACTACAGGGCTTCGACAGATACGCAGTATTTT.

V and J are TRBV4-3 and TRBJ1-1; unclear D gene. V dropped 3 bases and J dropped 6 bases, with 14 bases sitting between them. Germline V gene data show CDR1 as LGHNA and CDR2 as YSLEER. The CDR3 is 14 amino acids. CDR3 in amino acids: CASSQSLGDAEAFF. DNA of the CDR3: TGCGCCAGCAGCCAGTCTTTGGGTGACGCTGAAGCTTTCTTT.